One sample yielded the 18 T cell receptor beta chains listed below, sequenced in a study of graft-versus-host responses after intestinal transplantation. The repertoire was sequenced with immunoSEQ multiplex PCR; TCRdb's copy has only in-frame clones and lacks some. The table records roughly 97,000 clones, more than 80% of them present only once. The sequencing used PBMCs, collected about 460 days after intestinal transplant. All receptors come from a human patient who received an intestinal transplant, so some T cells may come from the graft donor.

This chain joins TRBV18 and TRBJ1-1; no reliable D call. Germline V CDR1 and CDR2: KGHSH, LQKENI. The V end was cut by 3 bases, the J end by 5 bases, with 10 bases between. The CDR3 runs to 13 residues. The CDR3 DNA reads TGTGCCAGCTCACCGTTTAAGGCGACTGAAGCTTTCTTT. It yields the protein CASSPFKATEAFF. Complete variable domain (other parts from reference TRBV18 and TRBJ1-1): NAGVMQNPRHLVRRRGQEARLRCSPMKGHSHVYWYRQLPEEGLKFMVYLQKENIIDESGMPKERFSAEFPKEGPSILRIQQVVRGDSAAYFCASSPFKATEAFFGQGTRLTVV.

The V call is TRBV7-2, the J call TRBJ1-2, with TRBD1 matching 10 bases. Losses at the gene ends were 5 bases for V and 6 bases for J; bases not matched to a gene: 21. From germline, CDR1 is SGHTA and CDR2 FQGNSA. This CDR3 has 19 amino acids. CDR3 coding DNA: TGTGCCAGCAGCGGAGGAAGGGACAGGGGTAAGTTTTCTGTCCATGGCTACACCTTC. Its protein product is CASSGGRDRGKFSVHGYTF.

The chain couples TRBV5-1 to TRBJ1-1; D may be TRBD1 (6 bases). This CDR3 has 15 amino acids. Germline CDR1 is SGHRS and CDR2 is YFSETQ. V was clipped by 0 bases and J by 6 bases, with 15 bases between them. Here the CDR3 DNA reads TGCGCCAGCAGCTTGGCGGCAGGGGTAGGGGCTGAAGCTTTCTTT. This gives the protein CASSLAAGVGAEAFF.

The V call is TRBV5-4, the J call TRBJ2-7, with 7 bases identical to TRBD1. The ends lost 4 bases at V and 4 bases at J; junction bases unmatched: 8. Germline V CDR1 and CDR2: SGHNT, YYREEE (reference sequence). CDR3 size: 14 residues. CDR3 nucleotide sequence: TGTGCCAGCAGCCCTGGACAGGCCCCATACGAGCAGTACTTC. Translating gives CASSPGQAPYEQYF.

This chain joins TRBV6-5 and TRBJ1-1; 7 bases are shared with TRBD1. CDR3 size: 16 residues. Trimming took 0 bases from V and 4 from J; bases not matched to a gene: 8. Germline V lookup: CDR1 MNHEY, CDR2 SVGAGI. In DNA form, the CDR3 reads TGTGCCAGCAGTTACTCGGGTCCAGGGGGGAGCACTGAAGCTTTCTTT. Translating it yields CASSYSGPGGSTEAFF.

The gene calls are TRBV18 and TRBJ2-1; D remains unclear. V shed 3 bases and J shed 7 bases, with 7 bases lying between them. Germline V gene sequence: CDR1 KGHSH, CDR2 LQKENI. The CDR3 is 12 residues long. The CDR3 DNA is TGTGCCAGCTCACCCCGTTGGAATGAGCAGTTCTTC. Amino acids: CASSPRWNEQFF.

V usage is TRBV19 and J usage is TRBJ2-7, with 9 nucleotides matching TRBD1. CDR1 and CDR2 (germline): LNHDA, SQIVND (reference sequence). CDR3 length: 13 amino acids. V shed 5 bases and J 5 bases; nucleotides not matched to a gene: 4. CDR3 amino acids: CASSPDRGDEQYF. Written as DNA, the CDR3 is TGTGCCAGTAGTCCGGACAGGGGAGACGAGCAGTACTTC.

The rearrangement uses TRBV7-3 and TRBJ2-3; 10 bases fit TRBD2. Per the germline V gene, CDR1 is SGHTA and CDR2 is FQGTGA. The CDR3 covers 17 residues. J gave up 7 bases and V 2 bases, and 12 bases lay outside the gene matches. The CDR3 nucleotides are TGTGCCAGCAGCTTAGCGAGAAGCGGGGGGGCCGCGAATACGCAGTATTTT. Protein product: CASSLARSGGAANTQYF.

The rearrangement links TRBV10-3 to TRBJ2-3; perhaps D is TRBD1 or TRBD2 (5 bases each). The germline gives CDR1 ENHRY, CDR2 SYGVKD. The CDR3 runs 14 residues. V was cut by 3 bases and J by 0 bases, with 7 bases left in between. The CDR3 sequence: CAISDGASTDTQYF. Written as DNA, the CDR3 is TGTGCCATCAGTGACGGGGCTAGCACAGATACGCAGTATTTT.

V gene TRBV5-6 combines with J gene TRBJ2-7; TRBD2 is a possible D gene (5 bases). CDR3 length equals 14 residues. CDR1 and CDR2 (germline): SGHDT, YYEEEE. Trimming left V 1 base short and J 3 bases short, with 11 bases between. In DNA, the CDR3 is TGTGCCAGCAGCTTGATTCGGGGTAGCTACGAGCAGTACTTC. Residues: CASSLIRGSYEQYF.

The rearrangement links TRBV7-9 to TRBJ2-3; D ambiguous. CDR1 SEHNR and CDR2 FQNEAQ come from the germline V gene (reference sequence). CDR3 size: 12 residues. V lost 4 bases to trimming and J lost 4 bases, with 6 bases between them. DNA for the CDR3: TGTGCCAGCAGCTCGACTTCAGATACGCAGTATTTT. Amino acids: CASSSTSDTQYF.

The V and J genes are TRBV6-5 and TRBJ1-5, with D possibly matching TRBD1 (5 bases). Germline-derived CDR1 and CDR2 are MNHEY and SVGAGI. The V and J ends lost 2 bases and 6 bases respectively, with 14 bases between them. CDR3 size: 15 residues. In DNA form, the CDR3 reads TGTGCCAGCAGTTACAGGCAGGGCTCGAGTCAGCCCCAGCATTTT. Translation: CASSYRQGSSQPQHF.

V and J are TRBV6-6 and TRBJ2-2; D is perhaps TRBD2 (7 bases). The CDR3 covers 11 residues. CDR1 is MNHNY, CDR2 SVGAGI, per germline (reference sequence). V shed 8 bases and J shed 10 bases, with 11 bases lying between them. The CDR3 is CASLGGPELFF. The DNA of the CDR3 is TGTGCCAGCCTCGGGGGGCCGGAGCTGTTTTTT.

The J gene is TRBJ2-7, the V gene TRBV5-1; D might be TRBD1 or TRBD2, each matching 5 bases. Deletions cut 0 bases from V and 0 bases from J, with 7 bases between. In germline, CDR1 is SGHRS, CDR2 YFSETQ. The CDR3 extends over 14 amino acids. The CDR3: CASSLGGTSYEQYF. The CDR3 DNA follows: TGCGCCAGCAGCTTGGGGGGGACCTCCTACGAGCAGTACTTC.

This chain uses TRBV7-6 with TRBJ2-5, with TRBD2 identical over 7 bases. The CDR3 totals 15 residues. Unmatched junction bases numbered 5, after V lost 2 bases and J lost 2 bases. The germline V gene encodes CDR1 SGHVS and CDR2 FNYEAQ. The DNA of the CDR3 is TGTGCCAGCAGCTTATCGTGGGGGGGTCAAGAGACCCAGTACTTC. It codes for CASSLSWGGQETQYF.

The chain combines TRBV6-4 with TRBJ2-1; 10 positions match TRBD1. The germline gives CDR1 MRHNA, CDR2 SNTAGT. This CDR3 is 17 amino acids long. The J segment lost 5 bases and the V segment lost 0 bases, leaving 7 bases of the junction unmatched. Here the CDR3 DNA reads TGTGCCAGCAGTGACTCGATGCGGACAGGGGGTAACAATGAGCAGTTCTTC. This gives the protein CASSDSMRTGGNNEQFF.

V gene TRBV11-3 combines with J gene TRBJ2-1; no clear D. Germline V lookup: CDR1 SGHNT, CDR2 YENEEA. There are 13 residues in the CDR3. Trimming removed 5 bases from V and 2 bases from J, with 7 bases in between. CDR3 protein: CASSPSAYNEQFF. The DNA for the CDR3 is TGTGCCAGCAGCCCCTCAGCCTACAATGAGCAGTTCTTC.

In the case of this clone: Sequence at one end of the junction differs from germline and may be a read error. V usage is TRBV7-7 and J usage is TRBJ1-2; TRBD1 matches at 8 bases. This CDR3 is 19 amino acids long. Germline V gene data show CDR1 as SSHAT and CDR2 as FNYEAQ (reference sequence). For the CDR3, the DNA is TGTGCTAGCAGCTTAGGGTTTTGGGGTGGGACAGGAACAGCCTATGGCTACACCTTC. It codes for CASSLGFWGGTGTAYGYTF.